These 7 T cell receptor beta chains came from one sample sequenced in a study of shared clonotypes between healthy human individuals. Using immunoSEQ multiplex PCR, the repertoire was profiled, and TCRdb retains in-frame clones only, with some absent. The sample holds millions of clones, about 95% seen once. Naive CD8 cells, CD45RO-negative and positively selected for CCR7, excluded terminally differentiated effector memory CD45RA+ cells. What was sequenced was naive CD8+ T cells sorted from blood. These receptors were collected from a man younger than 35 in good health.

The chain couples TRBV9 to TRBJ1-4; the D gene is possibly TRBD1 (5 bases). There are 16 residues in the CDR3. Trimming took 1 base from V and 7 from J, leaving 17 bases between them. Germline V gene lookup returns CDR1 SGDLS and CDR2 YYNGEE. The CDR3 region has the DNA TGTGCCAGCAGCGTAACAGGCTCTAGTCTGGCTGAAAAACTGTTTTTT. It translates to CASSVTGSSLAEKLFF.

The V gene is TRBV6-5, the J gene TRBJ2-2; D possibly uses TRBD1 or TRBD2 (6 bases each). Germline V lookup: CDR1 MNHEY, CDR2 SVGAGI. The CDR3 covers 15 residues. Trimming removed 7 bases at V and 5 bases at J, with 17 bases between. CDR3 DNA: TGTGCCAGCACCACCTCATGGGGGGCAACCGGGGAGCTGTTTTTT. Residues: CASTTSWGATGELFF.

CDR3 bases: TGTGCCTGGCAAACACCTGCCGGTGGCTACACCTTC. The encoded protein is CAWQTPAGGYTF. V is TRBV30 and J is TRBJ1-2; D remains unclear. Germline V gene data show CDR1 as GTSNPN and CDR2 as SVGIG (reference sequence). This CDR3 is built from 12 residues. V was pared by 5 bases and J by 7 bases, with 14 bases between.

The chain joins TRBV5-4 to TRBJ2-7, with 7 positions matching TRBD1. This CDR3 spans 15 amino acids. CDR1 is SGHNT, CDR2 YYREEE, per germline (reference sequence). The V gene end was trimmed by 3 bases and the J gene end by 2 bases; junction bases not matched to a gene: 8. The CDR3: CASSSPGTDAYEQYF. Here the CDR3 DNA reads TGTGCCAGCAGCTCCCCCGGGACAGATGCCTACGAGCAGTACTTC. Full variable domain (missing parts from reference TRBV5-4 and TRBJ2-7): ETGVTQSPTHLIKTRGQQVTLRCSSQSGHNTVSWYQQALGQGPQFIFQYYREEENGRGNFPPRFSGLQFPNYSSELNVNALELDDSALYLCASSSPGTDAYEQYFGPGTRLTVT.

In regard to this clone: Different DNA sequences within this sample yield the same CDR3. V and J are TRBV9 and TRBJ1-4; a weak D match, TRBD1 (5 bases). Germline CDR1 and CDR2: SGDLS and YYNGEE. The CDR3 has 15 amino acids. V was shortened by 4 bases and J by 0 bases, with 10 bases between the two germline ends. The CDR3 DNA reads as TGTGCCAGCAGCCCGGGAGGGGCAACTAATGAAAAACTGTTTTTT. It is translated as CASSPGGATNEKLFF.

The V and J genes are TRBV4-1 and TRBJ2-3, with TRBD2 identical over 11 bases. The junction had 5 bases not matched to a gene; V was cut back by 0 bases and J by 3 bases. The length of the CDR3 is 17 residues. The germline gives CDR1 MGHRA, CDR2 YSYEKL. The CDR3 sequence: CASSQERASGGTDTQYF. CDR3 sequence (DNA): TGCGCCAGCAGCCAAGAAAGGGCTAGCGGGGGGACAGATACGCAGTATTTT.

V is TRBV7-9 and J is TRBJ2-5, with TRBD2 matching over 9 bases. V gave up 3 bases and J gave up 5 bases; unmatched junction bases: 10. Germline assignment: CDR1 SEHNR and CDR2 FQNEAQ (reference sequence). CDR3 length equals 16 residues. The CDR3 is CASSFGPSGVQETQYF. The CDR3, as DNA: TGTGCCAGCAGCTTCGGCCCTAGCGGGGTTCAGGAGACCCAGTACTTC. The full variable domain, in which reference TRBV7-9 and TRBJ2-5 provide the parts outside the CDR3, is DTGVSQNPRHKITKRGQNVTFRCDPISEHNRLYWYRQTLGQGPEFLTYFQNEAQLEKSRLLSDRFSAERPKGSFSTLEIQRTEQGDSAMYLCASSFGPSGVQETQYFGPGTRLLVL.